Each of the 25 T cell receptor beta chains below was sequenced from the same sample in a study of T cells after yellow fever vaccination. TCRdb passed the 5' RACE reads through MiXCR, listing each CDR3 protein once. The sample includes about 170,000 distinct CDR3 sequences, approximately 9.9% seen only once; the top ten take 35% to 40%. The sample here was CD8+ T cells sorted from PBMCs, taken 15 days after the yellow fever booster vaccination. These receptors were taken from a man younger than 30 who received the YFV17D yellow fever vaccine.

A few counts support this clonotype. This sequence joins TRBV27 and TRBJ1-6; D may be TRBD1 (6 bases). The CDR3 totals 15 residues. Looked up from germline, CDR1 is MNHEY and CDR2 is SMNVEV (reference sequence). The V gene lost 5 bases and the J gene lost 7 bases, with 15 bases spanning the gap. The CDR3 DNA reads TGTGCCAGCAGTCACCTCGGACAGATAAATTCACCCCTCCACTTT. This codes for CASSHLGQINSPLHF.

This clonotype was detected only a few times. The rearrangement joins TRBV9 to TRBJ2-1; D is uncertain. Germline V gene sequence: CDR1 SGDLS, CDR2 YYNGEE. Trimming left V 4 bases short and J 9 bases short, with 11 bases between. There are 12 residues in the CDR3. The CDR3: CASSPSQPEQFF. The DNA of the CDR3 is TGTGCCAGCAGCCCGAGTCAGCCTGAGCAGTTCTTC.

CDR3 region: CASGGQGFTDTQYF. CDR3 bases: TGTGCCAGCGGGGGACAGGGTTTCACAGATACGCAGTATTTT. This chain uses TRBV12-3 or TRBV12-4 with TRBJ2-3; TRBD1 matches 9 bases. J lost 2 bases, V lost 8 bases, and 5 bases had no gene match. There are 14 residues in the CDR3.

As to this clonotype: A clone one base away is much larger, so this may be a read error. This chain connects TRBV6-6 to TRBJ1-6; no firm D call. Germline-derived CDR1 and CDR2 are MNHNY and SVGAGI (reference sequence). The CDR3 contains 13 residues. V gave up 5 bases and J gave up 5 bases, with 7 bases separating them. The CDR3 sequence is CASSDKDNSPLHF. The DNA for the CDR3 is TGTGCCAGCAGTGACAAGGATAATTCACCCCTCCACTTT.

The rearrangement uses TRBV6-6 and TRBJ2-5, with D unclear. The CDR3 spans 15 residues. The V gene lost 2 bases and the J gene lost 0 bases, with 10 bases spanning the gap. Germline lookup yields CDR1 MNHNY and CDR2 SVGAGI (reference sequence). The chain's CDR3 is CASSYIRTYQETQYF. The DNA for the CDR3 is TGTGCCAGCAGTTACATCAGAACGTACCAAGAGACCCAGTACTTC.

The chain uses TRBV13 and TRBJ2-3; weak D call: TRBD2 (7 bases). CDR1 PRHDT and CDR2 FYEKMQ come from the germline V gene (reference sequence). This CDR3 contains 19 residues. V lost 5 bases to trimming and J lost 0 bases, with 24 bases between them. The CDR3 loop reads CASSPVYAGADLSTDTQYF. The CDR3 DNA is TGTGCCAGCAGCCCGGTTTATGCGGGGGCAGACCTAAGCACAGATACGCAGTATTTT.

This clonotype has only a few counts. The V gene is TRBV11-3, the J gene TRBJ2-1; either TRBD1 or TRBD2 may fit D (5 bases each). The germline V gene encodes CDR1 SGHNT and CDR2 YENEEA. Trimming stripped 4 bases from V and 0 bases from J, with 16 bases between. This CDR3 comprises 17 residues. CDR3 in amino acids: CASSSPRGRSSYNEQFF. CDR3 coding DNA: TGTGCCAGCAGCTCCCCCCGGGGACGGTCCTCCTACAATGAGCAGTTCTTC.

This clonotype came up a few times. V gene TRBV6-5 combines with J gene TRBJ1-5, with a tentative D call TRBD1 (6 bases). Looked up from germline, CDR1 is MNHEY and CDR2 is SVGAGI. Trimming shortened V by 5 bases and J by 0 bases, and 11 bases separated the two germline ends. This CDR3 is built from 15 residues. Written as DNA, the CDR3 is TGTGCCAGCAGTACCGGGACACATAGCAATCAGCCCCAGCATTTT. Protein: CASSTGTHSNQPQHF.

This clonotype has just a few counts. This rearrangement joins TRBV7-9 to TRBJ2-5; no definite D call. The germline V gene encodes CDR1 SEHNR and CDR2 FQNEAQ (reference sequence). Trimming took 1 base from V and 2 from J, leaving 14 bases between them. The CDR3 is made up of 16 amino acids. For the CDR3, the DNA is TGTGCCAGCAGCTTAGGGATAGGCGGAGAACAAGAGACCCAGTACTTC. Protein sequence: CASSLGIGGEQETQYF.

The sample holds many counts of this clonotype. The chain is built from TRBV28 and TRBJ2-4; D is unresolved. The ends were cut back, 3 bases at V and 0 bases at J, with 15 bases in the middle. This CDR3 has 17 amino acids. Per germline, CDR1 MDHEN and CDR2 SYDVKM. Written as DNA, the CDR3 is TGTGCCAGCAGTTTCGAAAGGGCAGGTTTAGCCAAAAACATTCAGTACTTC. Its translation: CASSFERAGLAKNIQYF.

The chain joins TRBV5-1 to TRBJ2-3, with D perhaps TRBD2 (7 bases). V lost 4 bases to trimming and J lost 5 bases, with 17 bases between them. The V gene's germline CDR1 is SGHRS and CDR2 YFSETQ. This CDR3 region has 15 residues. The CDR3 is CASSPRGLVQDTQYF. CDR3 in DNA: TGCGCCAGCAGCCCGCGGGGGCTAGTTCAAGATACGCAGTATTTT.

The rearrangement joins TRBV13 to TRBJ2-1; perhaps TRBD2 as D (6 bases). V lost 5 bases and J 7 bases, leaving 18 bases between the germline ends. The CDR3 spans 15 residues. The germline V gene encodes CDR1 PRHDT and CDR2 FYEKMQ (reference sequence). Here the CDR3 reads CASSPLEGGWNEQFF. CDR3 DNA sequence: TGTGCCAGCAGCCCTCTCGAGGGAGGTTGGAATGAGCAGTTCTTC.

This clonotype was seen a handful of times. This chain joins TRBV27 and TRBJ2-3; TRBD2 might be the D (6 bases). Trimming left V 3 bases short and J 2 bases short, with 9 bases between. Germline V gene data show CDR1 as MNHEY and CDR2 as SMNVEV (reference sequence). CDR3 length equals 14 residues. CDR3 nucleotides: TGTGCCAGCAGTTTTAGCGGATACACAGATACGCAGTATTTT. Its translation is CASSFSGYTDTQYF.

This clonotype was observed a few times. As DNA, the CDR3 is TGTGCCAGCAGTTTCTCGCTGGACACTGAAGCTTTCTTT. This translates into CASSFSLDTEAFF. The chain links TRBV12-3 or TRBV12-4 to TRBJ1-1; D remains ambiguous. V shed 3 bases and J shed 3 bases, with 8 bases lying between them. This CDR3 region has 13 residues.

The V and J genes are TRBV2 and TRBJ2-1, with D possibly TRBD2 on 5 matching bases. Trimming removed 8 bases from V and 10 bases from J, with 21 bases in between. The CDR3 spans 14 residues. The germline V gene has CDR1 SNHLY and CDR2 FYNNEI. CDR3 DNA: TGTGCCAGCCACCCGGACTCCACCCTGGGGGAGCAGTTCTTC. This sequence encodes CASHPDSTLGEQFF.

This clonotype has just a few counts. The V call is TRBV4-3, the J call TRBJ1-1, with TRBD1 as a possible D gene (6 bases). The V end lost 0 bases, the J end lost 3 bases, and 11 bases lay between the germline ends. CDR1 is LGHNA and CDR2 is YSLEER in the germline V gene. The CDR3 contains 15 residues. The DNA of the CDR3 is TGCGCCAGCAGCCAAGATGAGGGGGGTTACACTGAAGCTTTCTTT. It encodes CASSQDEGGYTEAFF.

V and J are TRBV29-1 and TRBJ2-1, with 9 bases lining up with TRBD1. The CDR3 is 14 amino acids. Per the germline V gene, CDR1 is SQVTM and CDR2 is ANQGSEA. V trimming: 3 bases; J trimming: 2 bases; junction bases outside the gene matches: 2. The CDR3 region has the DNA TGCAGCGTTGAGGACAGGGGAACCTACAATGAGCAGTTCTTC. It encodes CSVEDRGTYNEQFF.

The rearrangement links TRBV13 to TRBJ1-1; D is possibly TRBD1 (5 bases). Trimming took 2 bases from V and 4 from J, leaving 8 bases between them. The length of the CDR3 is 13 residues. Looked up from germline, CDR1 is PRHDT and CDR2 is FYEKMQ (reference sequence). The CDR3: CASSLYGATEAFF. The CDR3 nucleotides read TGTGCCAGCAGCTTATATGGGGCCACTGAAGCTTTCTTT.

The chain recombines TRBV6-5 with TRBJ1-6; D ambiguous. V lost 6 bases, J lost 7 bases, and 13 bases lay in between. Germline CDR1 and CDR2: MNHEY and SVGAGI. The CDR3 spans 14 residues. CDR3 coding DNA: TGTGCCAGCAGCCCCGGACTGATGAATTCACCCCTCCACTTT. This sequence encodes CASSPGLMNSPLHF.

The V call is TRBV7-6, the J call TRBJ2-7; 8 nucleotides align to TRBD1. Germline-derived CDR1 and CDR2 are SGHVS and FNYEAQ. The CDR3 spans 15 residues. The V and J ends lost 3 bases and 7 bases, in that order; junction bases with no gene match: 11. CDR3 nucleotides: TGTGCCAGCAGCTTCCTGGGACAGGCCTACGAAGAGCAGTACTTC. Protein product: CASSFLGQAYEEQYF.

This sequence joins TRBV4-3 and TRBJ2-3; 7 positions match TRBD2. Germline V gene sequence: CDR1 LGHNA, CDR2 YSLEER. Trimming at V came to 0 bases and at J to 5 bases, leaving 8 bases not matched to a gene. The CDR3 sequence is 16 residues long. The CDR3 loop reads CASSQDHRTREDTQYF. CDR3 DNA sequence: TGCGCCAGCAGCCAAGATCACCGGACTAGGGAAGATACGCAGTATTTT.

The chain joins TRBV6-5 to TRBJ2-2; D uncertain. Germline CDR1 MNHEY, CDR2 SVGAGI. With 2 bases removed from V and 6 bases from J, the gap between germline ends came to 7 bases. The CDR3 spans 13 residues. The CDR3, as DNA: TGTGCCAGCAGTTACAAAGGGTCCGGGGAGCTGTTTTTT. It yields the protein CASSYKGSGELFF.

The gene calls are TRBV6-1 and TRBJ1-6; 10 bases line up with TRBD1. Germline CDR1 reads MNHNS; CDR2 reads SASEGT. V shed 6 bases and J 11 bases; nucleotides not matched to a gene: 16. The CDR3 totals 17 residues. CDR3 sequence (DNA): TGTGCCAGCAGAATAACTGGTTGGGACAGGGGAGTTCCACCCCTCCACTTT. It codes for CASRITGWDRGVPPLHF.

This clonotype was observed at least ten times. The chain carries TRBV6-1 and TRBJ1-5; a possible D gene is TRBD1 (6 bases). This CDR3 contains 14 residues. Per germline, CDR1 MNHNS and CDR2 SASEGT. Trimming pared 6 bases from V and 7 bases from J, leaving 16 bases between. The DNA for the CDR3 is TGTGCCAGCAGAGGGGGGGGGTCGTGGCAGCCCCAGCATTTT. Translating it yields CASRGGGSWQPQHF.

A few counts support this clonotype. This sequence joins TRBV27 and TRBJ2-3; TRBD2 might be the D (5 bases). V was pared by 5 bases and J by 2 bases, with 14 bases between. Germline CDR1 MNHEY, CDR2 SMNVEV (reference sequence). The length of the CDR3 is 15 residues. CDR3: CASSPRVAYTDTQYF. In DNA form, the CDR3 reads TGTGCCAGCAGTCCCCGGGTAGCGTACACAGATACGCAGTATTTT.